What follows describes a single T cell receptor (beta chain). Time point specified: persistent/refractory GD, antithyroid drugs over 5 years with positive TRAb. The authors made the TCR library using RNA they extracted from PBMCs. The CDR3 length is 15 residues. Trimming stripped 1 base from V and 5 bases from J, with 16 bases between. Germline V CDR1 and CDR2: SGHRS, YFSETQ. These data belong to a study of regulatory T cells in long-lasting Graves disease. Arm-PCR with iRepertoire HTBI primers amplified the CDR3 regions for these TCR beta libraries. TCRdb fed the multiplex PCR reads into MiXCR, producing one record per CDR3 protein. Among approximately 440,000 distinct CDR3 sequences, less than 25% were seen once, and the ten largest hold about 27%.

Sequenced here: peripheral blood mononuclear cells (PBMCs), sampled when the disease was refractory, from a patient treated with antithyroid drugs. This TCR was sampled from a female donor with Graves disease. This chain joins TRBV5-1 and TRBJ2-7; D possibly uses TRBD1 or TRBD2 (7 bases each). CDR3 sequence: CASSLKTGGQDEQYF. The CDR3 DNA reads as TGCGCCAGCAGCTTGAAGACGGGAGGACAGGACGAGCAGTACTTC. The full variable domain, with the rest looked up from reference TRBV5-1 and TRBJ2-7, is KAGVTQTPRYLIKTRGQQVTLSCSPISGHRSVSWYQQTPGQGLQFLFEYFSETQRNKGNFPGRFSGRQFSNSRSEMNVSTLELGDSALYLCASSLKTGGQDEQYFGPGTRLTVT.